This section outlines one TCR beta chain sequence together with its context. The antigen is not known. Primers: 60 Vbeta forward and 13 Jbeta reverse. Here immunoSEQ multiplex PCR was the method, and the copy in TCRdb shows in-frame clones only, minus some. In total, the table holds 130,000 or so clones. This entry comes from a study of cytomegalovirus exposure and HLA in healthy donors. Study context: A data release that came early held tens of millions of unique TCRs from HLA-typed donors. Findings of the study overall: Productive status was seen about 87% or about 30% of the time for most TCR beta V segments in an earlier analysis. Several of the most significant clusters were apparently associated with common viral pathogens in a later analysis. CMV serostatus was the sole immune exposure data available.

This CDR3 spans 15 amino acids. Trimming removed 7 bases from V and 7 bases from J, with 20 bases in between. Germline values: CDR1 LNHDA, CDR2 SQIVND (reference sequence). J is TRBJ2-1 and V is TRBV19; D remains ambiguous. Sequenced sample: PBMCs. The TCR was taken from an older woman in good health and CMV-seronegative. DNA of the CDR3: TGTGCCAGTACCTCCGGCAGAGCGACTTGGAATGAGCAGTTCTTC. It yields the protein CASTSGRATWNEQFF.